This T cell receptor beta chain came from a study of OX40 agonist ivuxolimab in advanced cancers. Study context: Partial response was recorded in three patients: one hepatocellular carcinoma and two cutaneous melanoma cases. Study observations and caveats: In the 0.1 to 3.0 mg/kg range, CD4+ and CD8+ blood T cells had expanded clonally by week 6. Partial responders at 0.1-3.0 mg/kg showed near-lowest clonal expansion.

CDR3 length equals 12 residues. Trimming took off 7 bases at V and 0 bases at J, with 6 bases between the two ends. CDR1 and CDR2 (germline): SNHLY, FYNNEI. Data came from immunoSEQ multiplex PCR; TCRdb stores just in-frame clones and leaves some out. The sample lists approximately 68,000 clones, more than 70% seen once, with 0.7% to 1% in the top ten. On this clone itself: Its antigen is undetermined.

Blood sampling took place at baseline, cycle 4 day 1, and cycle 7 day 1. Sequenced material: CD4+ or CD8+ T cells sorted from blood, taken in a trial of the OX40 agonist ivuxolimab. The sequence came from an adult with an advanced solid tumor such as melanoma, head and neck, liver or kidney cancer. The chain joins TRBV2 to TRBJ2-5; D ambiguous. For the CDR3, the DNA is TGTGCCAGCAAAGGGAACCAAGAGACCCAGTACTTC. Protein: CASKGNQETQYF. Full variable domain (remainder filled in from reference TRBV2 and TRBJ2-5): EPEVTQTPSHQVTQMGQEVILRCVPISNHLYFYWYRQILGQKVEFLVSFYNNEISEKSEIFDDQFSVERPDGSNFTLKIRSTKLEDSAMYFCASKGNQETQYFGPGTRLLVL.